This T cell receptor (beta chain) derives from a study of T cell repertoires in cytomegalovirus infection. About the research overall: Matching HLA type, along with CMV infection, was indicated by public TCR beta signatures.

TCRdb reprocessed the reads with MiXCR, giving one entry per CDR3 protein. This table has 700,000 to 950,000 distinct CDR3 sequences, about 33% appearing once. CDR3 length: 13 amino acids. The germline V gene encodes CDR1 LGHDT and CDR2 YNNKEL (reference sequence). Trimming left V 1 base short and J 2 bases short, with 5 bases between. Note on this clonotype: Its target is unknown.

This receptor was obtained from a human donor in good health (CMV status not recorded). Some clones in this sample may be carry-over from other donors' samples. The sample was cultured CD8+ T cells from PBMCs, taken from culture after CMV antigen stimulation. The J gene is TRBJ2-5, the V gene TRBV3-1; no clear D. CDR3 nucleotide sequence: TGTGCCAGCAGCCAAGTGGCACAAGAGACCCAGTACTTC. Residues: CASSQVAQETQYF.